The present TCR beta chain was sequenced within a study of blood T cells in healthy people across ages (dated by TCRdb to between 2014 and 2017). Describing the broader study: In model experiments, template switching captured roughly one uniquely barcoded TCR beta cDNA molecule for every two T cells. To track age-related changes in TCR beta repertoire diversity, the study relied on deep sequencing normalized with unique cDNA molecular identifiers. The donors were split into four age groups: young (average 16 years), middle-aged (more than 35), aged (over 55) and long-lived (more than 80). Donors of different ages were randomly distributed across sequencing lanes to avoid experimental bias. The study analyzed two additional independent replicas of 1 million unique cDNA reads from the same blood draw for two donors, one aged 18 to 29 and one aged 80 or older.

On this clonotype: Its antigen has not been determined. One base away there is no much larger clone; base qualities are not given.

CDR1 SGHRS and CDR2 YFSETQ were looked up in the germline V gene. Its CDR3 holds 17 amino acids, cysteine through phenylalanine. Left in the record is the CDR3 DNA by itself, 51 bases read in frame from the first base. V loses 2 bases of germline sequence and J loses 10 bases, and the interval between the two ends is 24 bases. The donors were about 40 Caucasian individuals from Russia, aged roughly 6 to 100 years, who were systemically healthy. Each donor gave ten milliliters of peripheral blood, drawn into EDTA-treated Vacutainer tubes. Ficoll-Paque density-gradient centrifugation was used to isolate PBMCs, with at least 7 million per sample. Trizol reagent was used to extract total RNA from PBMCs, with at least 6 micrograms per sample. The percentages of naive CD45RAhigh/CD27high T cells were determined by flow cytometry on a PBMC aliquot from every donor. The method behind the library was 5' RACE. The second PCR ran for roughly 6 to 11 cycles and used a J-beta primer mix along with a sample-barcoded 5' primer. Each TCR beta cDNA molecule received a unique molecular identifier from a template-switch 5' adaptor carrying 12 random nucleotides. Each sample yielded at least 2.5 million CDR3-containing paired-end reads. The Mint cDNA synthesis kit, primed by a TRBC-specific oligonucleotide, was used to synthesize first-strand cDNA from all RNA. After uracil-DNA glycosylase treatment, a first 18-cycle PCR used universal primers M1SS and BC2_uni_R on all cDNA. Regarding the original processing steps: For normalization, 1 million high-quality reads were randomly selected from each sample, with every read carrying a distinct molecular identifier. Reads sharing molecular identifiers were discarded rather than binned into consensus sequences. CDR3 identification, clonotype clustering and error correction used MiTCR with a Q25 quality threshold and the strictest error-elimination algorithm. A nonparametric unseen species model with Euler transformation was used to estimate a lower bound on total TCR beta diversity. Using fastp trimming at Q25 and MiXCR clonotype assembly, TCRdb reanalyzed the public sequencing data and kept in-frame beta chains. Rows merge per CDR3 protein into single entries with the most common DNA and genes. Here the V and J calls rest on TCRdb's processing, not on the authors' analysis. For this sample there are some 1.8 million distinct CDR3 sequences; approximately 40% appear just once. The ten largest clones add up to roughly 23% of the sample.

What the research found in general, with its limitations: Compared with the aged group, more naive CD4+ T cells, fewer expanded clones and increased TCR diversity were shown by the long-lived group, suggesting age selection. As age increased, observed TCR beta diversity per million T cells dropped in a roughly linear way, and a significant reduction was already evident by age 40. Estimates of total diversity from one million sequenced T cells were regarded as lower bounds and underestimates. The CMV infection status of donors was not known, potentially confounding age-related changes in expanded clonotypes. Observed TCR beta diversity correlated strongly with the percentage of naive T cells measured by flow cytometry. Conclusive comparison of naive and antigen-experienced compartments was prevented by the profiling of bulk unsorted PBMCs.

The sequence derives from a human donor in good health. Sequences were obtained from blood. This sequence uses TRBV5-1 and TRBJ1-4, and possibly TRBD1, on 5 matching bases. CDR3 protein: CASSLGGVGAWMGKLFF. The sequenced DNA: TGCGCCAGCAGCTTAGGAGGGGTTGGCGCCTGGATGGGAAAACTGTTTTTT.